This TCR beta chain was recovered during a study of T-cell reconstitution after alpha-beta-depleted transplantation in children. Unique molecular identifiers were incorporated during preparation of the TCRbeta library. TCRdb passed the PCR reads through MiXCR, listing each CDR3 protein once. The top ten hold about 5% of the sample, which has approximately 400,000 distinct CDR3 sequences, roughly 10% seen once. Trimming took off 5 bases at V and 3 bases at J, with 10 bases between the two ends. In germline, CDR1 is DFQATT, CDR2 SNEGSKA (reference sequence). CDR3 length: 12 amino acids. This clonotype was observed many times.

The sequencing here drew on PBMCs from the stem cell graft donor, taken from the stem cell graft. The chain links TRBV20-1 to TRBJ2-5; a weak D match, TRBD1 (6 bases). The receptor was isolated from a human donor who donated a stem cell graft to a child with acute myeloid leukemia. Written as DNA, the CDR3 is TGCAGTGCTTCATACAGGGAAGAGACCCAGTACTTC. Protein sequence: CSASYREETQYF.